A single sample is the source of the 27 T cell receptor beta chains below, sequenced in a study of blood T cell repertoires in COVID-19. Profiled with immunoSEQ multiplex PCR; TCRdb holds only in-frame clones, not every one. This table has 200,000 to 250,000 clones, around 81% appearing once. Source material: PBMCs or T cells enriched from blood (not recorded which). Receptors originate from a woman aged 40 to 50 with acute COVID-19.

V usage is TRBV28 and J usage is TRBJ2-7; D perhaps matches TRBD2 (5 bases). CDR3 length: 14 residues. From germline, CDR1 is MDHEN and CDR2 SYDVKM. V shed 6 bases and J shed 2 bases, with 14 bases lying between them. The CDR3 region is CASRVFTGTYEQYF. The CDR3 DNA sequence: TGTGCCAGCAGGGTATTTACGGGGACCTACGAGCAGTACTTC. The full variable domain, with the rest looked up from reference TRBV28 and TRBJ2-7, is DVKVTQSSRYLVKRTGEKVFLECVQDMDHENMFWYRQDPGLGLRLIYFSYDVKMKEKGDIPEGYSVSREKKERFSLILESASTNQTSMYLCASRVFTGTYEQYFGPGTRLTVT.

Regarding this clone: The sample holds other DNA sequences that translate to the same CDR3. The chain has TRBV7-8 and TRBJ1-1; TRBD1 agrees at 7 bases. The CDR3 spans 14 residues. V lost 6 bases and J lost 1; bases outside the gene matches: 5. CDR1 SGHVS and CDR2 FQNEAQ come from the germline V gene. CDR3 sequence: CASSPGTANTEAFF. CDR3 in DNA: TGTGCCAGCAGTCCCGGGACAGCGAACACTGAAGCTTTCTTT. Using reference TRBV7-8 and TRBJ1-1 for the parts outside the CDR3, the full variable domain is GAGVSQSPRYKVAKRGQDVALRCDPISGHVSLFWYQQALGQGPEFLTYFQNEAQLDKSGLPSDRFFAERPEGSVSTLKIQRTQQEDSAVYLCASSPGTANTEAFFGQGTRLTVV.

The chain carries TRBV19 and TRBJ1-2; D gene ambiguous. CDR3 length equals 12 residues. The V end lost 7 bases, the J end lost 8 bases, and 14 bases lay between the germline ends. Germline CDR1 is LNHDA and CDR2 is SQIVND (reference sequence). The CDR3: CASTREIGGYTF. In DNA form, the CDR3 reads TGTGCCAGTACTAGGGAGATTGGCGGCTACACCTTC.

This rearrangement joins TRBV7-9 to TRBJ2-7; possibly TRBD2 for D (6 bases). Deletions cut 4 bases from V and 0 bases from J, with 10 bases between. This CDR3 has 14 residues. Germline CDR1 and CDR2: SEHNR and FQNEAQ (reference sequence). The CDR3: CASSSPGLSYEQYF. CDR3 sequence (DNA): TGTGCCAGCAGCTCTCCGGGACTCTCCTACGAGCAGTACTTC.

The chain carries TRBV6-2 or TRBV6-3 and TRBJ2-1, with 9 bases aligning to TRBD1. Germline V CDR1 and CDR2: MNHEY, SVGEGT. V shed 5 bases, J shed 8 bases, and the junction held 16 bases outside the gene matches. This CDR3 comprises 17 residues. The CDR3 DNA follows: TGTGCCAGCAGTCAGTTGCGGCGGCCACAGGGGGCCGATGAGCAGTTCTTC. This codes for CASSQLRRPQGADEQFF.

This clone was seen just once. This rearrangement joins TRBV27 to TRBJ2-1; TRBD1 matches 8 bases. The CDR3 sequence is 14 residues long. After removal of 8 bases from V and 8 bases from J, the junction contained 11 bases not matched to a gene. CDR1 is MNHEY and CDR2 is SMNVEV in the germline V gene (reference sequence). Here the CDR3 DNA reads TGTGCCAGCCTCAAAACCAGGGGGCTCGATGAGCAGTTCTTC. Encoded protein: CASLKTRGLDEQFF.

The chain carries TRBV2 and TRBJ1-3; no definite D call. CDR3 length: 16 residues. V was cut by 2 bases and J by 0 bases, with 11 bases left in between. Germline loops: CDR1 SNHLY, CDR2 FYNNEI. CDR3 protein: CASSEKSGISGNTIYF. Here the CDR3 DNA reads TGTGCCAGCAGTGAAAAGTCAGGTATCTCTGGAAACACCATATATTTT.

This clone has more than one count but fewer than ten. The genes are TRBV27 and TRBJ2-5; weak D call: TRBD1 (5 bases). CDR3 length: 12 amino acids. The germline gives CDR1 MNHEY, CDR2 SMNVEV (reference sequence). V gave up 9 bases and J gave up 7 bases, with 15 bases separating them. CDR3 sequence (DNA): TGTGCCAGTGGGGCTTCCATAAGGACCCAGTACTTC. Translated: CASGASIRTQYF.

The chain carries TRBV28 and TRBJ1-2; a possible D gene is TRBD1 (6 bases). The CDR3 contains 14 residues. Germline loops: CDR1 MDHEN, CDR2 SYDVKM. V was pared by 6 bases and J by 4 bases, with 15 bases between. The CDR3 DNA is TGTGCCAGCAGGATCGGGCAGGGGTCCTATGGCTACACCTTC. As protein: CASRIGQGSYGYTF.

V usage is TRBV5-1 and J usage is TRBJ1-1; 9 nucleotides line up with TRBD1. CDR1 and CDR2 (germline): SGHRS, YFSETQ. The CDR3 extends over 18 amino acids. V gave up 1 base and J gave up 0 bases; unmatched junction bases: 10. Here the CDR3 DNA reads TGCGCCAGCAGCTTGTCAGGGACAGGGCACCCCATGAACACTGAAGCTTTCTTT. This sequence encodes CASSLSGTGHPMNTEAFF.

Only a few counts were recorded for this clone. In DNA form, the CDR3 reads TGTGCCAGCAGTTTACCGGCGGGAGGGAATGGCTACACCTTC. This encodes CASSLPAGGNGYTF. V and J are TRBV28 and TRBJ1-2; no reliable D call. The V end lost 2 bases, the J end lost 6 bases, and 13 bases lay between the germline ends. The CDR3 length is 14 residues. Germline V gives CDR1 MDHEN, CDR2 SYDVKM.

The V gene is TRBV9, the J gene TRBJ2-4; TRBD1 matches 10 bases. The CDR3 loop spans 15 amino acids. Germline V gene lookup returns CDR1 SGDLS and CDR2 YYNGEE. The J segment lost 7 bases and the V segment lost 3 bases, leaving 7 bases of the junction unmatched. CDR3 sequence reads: CASSATGTGVNIQYF. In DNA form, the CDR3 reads TGTGCCAGCAGCGCAACCGGGACAGGGGTTAACATTCAGTACTTC.

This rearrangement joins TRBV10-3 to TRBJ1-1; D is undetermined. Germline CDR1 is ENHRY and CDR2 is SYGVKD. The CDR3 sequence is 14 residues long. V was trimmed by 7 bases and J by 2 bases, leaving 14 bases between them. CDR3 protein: CAITERRENTEAFF. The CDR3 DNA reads TGTGCCATCACCGAGCGGAGGGAAAACACTGAAGCTTTCTTT.

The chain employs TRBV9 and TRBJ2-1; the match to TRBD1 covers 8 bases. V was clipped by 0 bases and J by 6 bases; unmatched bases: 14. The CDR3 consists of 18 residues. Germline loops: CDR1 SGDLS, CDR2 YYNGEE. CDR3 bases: TGTGCCAGCAGCGTAGCTAATTTTCGGAGCAGGGGGCCCAATGAGCAGTTCTTC. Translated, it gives CASSVANFRSRGPNEQFF. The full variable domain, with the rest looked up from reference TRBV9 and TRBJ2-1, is DSGVTQTPKHLITATGQRVTLRCSPRSGDLSVYWYQQSLDQGLQFLIQYYNGEERAKGNILERFSAQQFPDLHSELNLSSLELGDSALYFCASSVANFRSRGPNEQFFGPGTRLTVL.

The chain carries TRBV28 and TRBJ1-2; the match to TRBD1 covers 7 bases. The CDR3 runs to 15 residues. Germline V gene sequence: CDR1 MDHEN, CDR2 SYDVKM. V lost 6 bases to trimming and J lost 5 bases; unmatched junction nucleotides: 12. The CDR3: CASRSFGTAVYGYTF. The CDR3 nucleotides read TGTGCCAGCAGATCATTCGGGACAGCCGTTTATGGCTACACCTTC.

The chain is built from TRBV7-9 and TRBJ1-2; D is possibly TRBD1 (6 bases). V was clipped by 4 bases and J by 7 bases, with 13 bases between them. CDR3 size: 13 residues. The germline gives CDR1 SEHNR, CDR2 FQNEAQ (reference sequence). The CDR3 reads CASSSSGDRGYTF. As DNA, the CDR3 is TGTGCCAGCAGCTCCTCAGGGGACCGTGGCTACACCTTC.

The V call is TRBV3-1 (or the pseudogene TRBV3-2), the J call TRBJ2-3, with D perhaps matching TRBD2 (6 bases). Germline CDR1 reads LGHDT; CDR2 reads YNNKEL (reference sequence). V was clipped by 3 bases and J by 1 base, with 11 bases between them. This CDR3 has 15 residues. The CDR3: CASSHKRARTDTQYF. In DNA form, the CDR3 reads TGTGCCAGCAGCCATAAGCGGGCCCGCACAGATACGCAGTATTTT.

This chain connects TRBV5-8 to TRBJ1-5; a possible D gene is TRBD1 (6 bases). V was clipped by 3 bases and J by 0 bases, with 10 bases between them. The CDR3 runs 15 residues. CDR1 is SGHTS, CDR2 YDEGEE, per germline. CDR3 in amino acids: CASSSTGYSNQPQHF. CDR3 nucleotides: TGTGCCAGCAGCTCGACAGGCTATAGCAATCAGCCCCAGCATTTT. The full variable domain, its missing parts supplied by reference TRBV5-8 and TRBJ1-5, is EAGVTQSPTHLIKTRGQQATLRCSPISGHTSVYWYQQALGLGLQFLLWYDEGEERNRGNFPPRFSGRQFPNYSSELNVNALELEDSALYLCASSSTGYSNQPQHFGDGTRLSIL.

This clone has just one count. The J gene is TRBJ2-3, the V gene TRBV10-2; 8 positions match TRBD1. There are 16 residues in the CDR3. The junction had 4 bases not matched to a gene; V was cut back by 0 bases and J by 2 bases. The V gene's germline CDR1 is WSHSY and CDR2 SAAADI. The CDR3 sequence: CASSESDRGFTDTQYF. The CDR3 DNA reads TGCGCCAGCAGTGAGTCCGACAGGGGTTTCACAGATACGCAGTATTTT.

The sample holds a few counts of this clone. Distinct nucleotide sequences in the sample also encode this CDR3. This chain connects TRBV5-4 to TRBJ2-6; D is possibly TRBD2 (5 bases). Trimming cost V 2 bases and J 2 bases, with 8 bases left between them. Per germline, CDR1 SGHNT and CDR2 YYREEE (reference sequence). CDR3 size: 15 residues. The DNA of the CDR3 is TGTGCCAGCAGCTTCACCGGGGCTGGGGCCAACGTCCTGACTTTC. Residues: CASSFTGAGANVLTF.

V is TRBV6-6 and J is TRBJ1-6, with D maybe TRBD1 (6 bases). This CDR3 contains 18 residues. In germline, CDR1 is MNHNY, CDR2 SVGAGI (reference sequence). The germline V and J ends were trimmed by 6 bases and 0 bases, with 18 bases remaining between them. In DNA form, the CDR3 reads TGTGCCAGCAGGCGAACAGGGCTTCGCCTCTCCTATAATTCACCCCTCCACTTT. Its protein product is CASRRTGLRLSYNSPLHF.

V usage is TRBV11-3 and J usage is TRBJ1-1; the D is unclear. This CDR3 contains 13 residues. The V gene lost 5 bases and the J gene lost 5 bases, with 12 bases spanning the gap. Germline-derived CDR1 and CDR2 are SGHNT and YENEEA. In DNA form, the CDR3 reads TGTGCCAGCAGCAGGACGGGGAGGACTGAAGCTTTCTTT. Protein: CASSRTGRTEAFF. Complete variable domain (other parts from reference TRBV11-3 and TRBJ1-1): EAGVVQSPRYKIIEKKQPVAFWCNPISGHNTLYWYLQNLGQGPELLIRYENEEAVDDSQLPKDRFSAERLKGVDSTLKIQPAELGDSAVYLCASSRTGRTEAFFGQGTRLTVV.

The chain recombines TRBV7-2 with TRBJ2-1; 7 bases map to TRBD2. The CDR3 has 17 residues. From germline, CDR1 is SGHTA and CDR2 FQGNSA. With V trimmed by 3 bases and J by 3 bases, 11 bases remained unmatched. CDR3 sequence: CASSFSSAGAYYNEQFF. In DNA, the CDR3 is TGTGCCAGCAGCTTTAGTTCGGCGGGAGCTTACTACAATGAGCAGTTCTTC.

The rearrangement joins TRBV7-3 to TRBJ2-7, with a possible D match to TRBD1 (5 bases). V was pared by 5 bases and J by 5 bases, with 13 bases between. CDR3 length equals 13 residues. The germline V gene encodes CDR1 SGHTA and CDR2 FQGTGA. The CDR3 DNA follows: TGTGCCAGCAGCCAGGGCAAAGGGAACGAGCAGTACTTC. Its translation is CASSQGKGNEQYF.

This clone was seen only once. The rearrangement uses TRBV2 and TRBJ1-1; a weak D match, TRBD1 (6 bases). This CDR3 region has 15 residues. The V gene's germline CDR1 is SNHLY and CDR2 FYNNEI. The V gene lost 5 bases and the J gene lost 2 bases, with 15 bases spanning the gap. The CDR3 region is CASSLGQLVNTEAFF. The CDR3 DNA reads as TGTGCCAGCAGTCTAGGACAGTTGGTAAACACTGAAGCTTTCTTT.

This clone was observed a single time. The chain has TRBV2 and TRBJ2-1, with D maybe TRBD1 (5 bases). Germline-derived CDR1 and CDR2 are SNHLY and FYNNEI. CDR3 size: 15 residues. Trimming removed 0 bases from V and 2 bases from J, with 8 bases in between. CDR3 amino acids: CASSEAGRAYNEQFF. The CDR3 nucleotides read TGTGCCAGCAGTGAAGCGGGCAGGGCCTACAATGAGCAGTTCTTC.

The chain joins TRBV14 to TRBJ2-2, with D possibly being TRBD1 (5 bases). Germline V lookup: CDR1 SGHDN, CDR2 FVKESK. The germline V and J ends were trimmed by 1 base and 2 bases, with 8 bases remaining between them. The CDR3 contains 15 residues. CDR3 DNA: TGTGCCAGCAGCCAAGGACAGATCAACACCGGGGAGCTGTTTTTT. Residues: CASSQGQINTGELFF.